A selection of T cell receptor beta chains follows, all from one sample in a study of blood T cells in healthy people across ages. TCRdb recomputed calls from the 5' RACE reads with MiXCR, one row per CDR3 protein. The table records about a million distinct CDR3 sequences, less than 45% of them present only once. The sequencing input was blood. Receptors originate from a man younger than 35 in good health. The CDR3 runs from the conserved cysteine through the conserved F or W. Each record gives: clone size, D gene, J gene, V gene, CDR3 DNA, CDR3 protein. The D gene is left open where the match is weak. Clone size, where shown, is once, few, many, or a class for clones that have expanded.

few TRBD2 TRBJ2-3 TRBV29-1 TGCAGCGTTGAACAGGCTAGCGGGGGAGTGTCGGGAGATACGCAGTATTTT CSVEQASGGVSGDTQYF
few NA TRBJ1-1 TRBV10-3 TGTGCCACCGGGGGGGGAACGGACACTGAAGCTTTCTTT CATGGGTDTEAFF
NA NA TRBJ1-1 TRBV10-3 TGTGCCATCTCTGTGGGCCCGAACACTGAAGCTTTCTTT CAISVGPNTEAFF
NA NA TRBJ1-3 TRBV14 TGTGCCAGCAGCCAGAATCTGCCCTCCTCTGGAACCACCATATATTTT CASSQNLPSSGTTIYF
NA NA TRBJ1-4 TRBV7-2 TGTGCCAGCAGCTTATTCGTTTCTAATGAAAAACTGTTTTTT CASSLFVSNEKLFF
NA NA TRBJ1-5 TRBV6-5 TGTGCCAGCAGTGACTCGGACAGCGGTCAGCCCCAGCATTTT CASSDSDSGQPQHF
many NA TRBJ2-7 TRBV12-3/TRBV12-4 TGTGCCAGCAGCCATCATACCCCATCCAGTGGCGACTCCTACGAGCAGTACTTC CASSHHTPSSGDSYEQYF
few NA TRBJ1-2 TRBV14 TGTGCCAGCAGCCAAGATGTGACGGGGGGAGGCTACACCTTC CASSQDVTGGGYTF
few NA TRBJ2-1 TRBV20-1 TGCAGTGCTAGAGATAGGGCGGCTCCTCGCAATGAGCAGTTCTTC CSARDRAAPRNEQFF
once NA TRBJ1-2 TRBV4-3 TGCGCCAGCAGCCAAGAGAGTCTTCTAAACCATGGCTACACCTTC CASSQESLLNHGYTF
NA NA TRBJ1-4 TRBV6-5 TGTGCCAGCAGTTACAGGTCTCGAGAAAAACTGTTTTTT CASSYRSREKLFF
NA TRBD1 TRBJ2-2 TRBV6-2/TRBV6-3 TGTGCCAGCAGTTATACGCAGACAGGGGACACCGGGGAGCTGTTTTTT CASSYTQTGDTGELFF
NA NA TRBJ1-2 TRBV24-1 TGTGCCACCAGTGAAGATGGGGGGGACTATGGCTACACCTTC CATSEDGGDYGYTF
NA TRBD1 TRBJ1-4 TRBV6-5 TGTGCCAGCAGTTATTCCTTGACAGGGATCGGTGAAAAACTGTTTTTT CASSYSLTGIGEKLFF
NA TRBD1 TRBJ1-2 TRBV5-6 TGTGCCAGCAGCTTACGGGACAGGGGGCCCGCCAACTATGGCTACACCTTC CASSLRDRGPANYGYTF
few NA TRBJ2-3 TRBV7-3 TGTGCCAGCAGCTTATGGGACGGTGGTCGCACAGATACGCAGTATTTT CASSLWDGGRTDTQYF
few NA TRBJ2-5 TRBV6-1 TGTGCCAGCAGACCGACAGCGTACCAAGAGACCCAGTACTTC CASRPTAYQETQYF
NA NA TRBJ2-5 TRBV12-2 TGTGCAAGTCGCTTGGGCCGGTTGCCCACCTCGACGGAGTACTTC CASRLGRLPTSTEYF